The 27 T cell receptor beta chains reported below all come from one sample, sequenced in a study of identical twins. TCRdb re-called the 5' RACE reads through MiXCR, storing one row per CDR3 protein. The top ten hold around 1.5% of the sample, which has around 960,000 distinct CDR3 sequences, 9% to 15% seen once. The data were also submitted as part of a second study, on yellow fever vaccine responses in identical twins.

Sequenced sample: PBMCs. Receptor source: a woman between 18 and 30 years old in good health.

This clonotype was picked up a small number of times. This chain uses TRBV20-1 with TRBJ2-7; D is perhaps TRBD2 (6 bases). Germline assignment: CDR1 DFQATT and CDR2 SNEGSKA (reference sequence). Trimming stripped 3 bases from V and 2 bases from J, with 11 bases between. The CDR3 totals 13 residues. The CDR3 nucleotides are TGCAGTGCTAGTTCCGGGACTCCCTACGAGCAGTACGTC. This encodes CSASSGTPYEQYV.

This clonotype has just a few counts. The V gene is TRBV2, the J gene TRBJ1-2; 7 nucleotides align to TRBD1. The CDR3 is 15 residues long. Germline CDR1 and CDR2: SNHLY and FYNNEI. Unmatched junction bases numbered 9, after V lost 5 bases and J lost 3 bases. The CDR3 sequence: CASSPVTGVHYGYTF. CDR3 nucleotide sequence: TGTGCCAGCAGTCCCGTAACAGGGGTCCACTATGGCTACACCTTC.

This clonotype occurred a few times. The J gene is TRBJ1-1, the V gene TRBV18; the D gene is possibly TRBD1 (6 bases). The CDR3 is made up of 14 amino acids. Germline values: CDR1 KGHSH, CDR2 LQKENI. Between the trimmed V and J ends, which lost 3 bases and 1 base, there was a span of 9 bases. Here the CDR3 DNA reads TGTGCCAGCTCACCTGAAGGGGGGAACACTGAAGCTTTCTTT. Its translation is CASSPEGGNTEAFF.

The rearrangement uses TRBV6-1 and TRBJ2-5; TRBD2 is a possible D gene (5 bases). Germline values: CDR1 MNHNS, CDR2 SASEGT. V dropped 6 bases and J dropped 12 bases, with 23 bases sitting between them. The CDR3 sequence is 14 residues long. In DNA form, the CDR3 reads TGTGCCAGCAGCAAGGAGAGAGGAGGCGGTCCCGAGTACTTC. The encoded protein is CASSKERGGGPEYF.

The sample holds a few counts of this clonotype. The chain carries TRBV6-5 and TRBJ1-1; unclear D gene. The CDR3 is made up of 15 amino acids. The V end lost 0 bases, the J end lost 4 bases, and 12 bases lay between the germline ends. The germline gives CDR1 MNHEY, CDR2 SVGAGI. CDR3 sequence: CASSYSSGMSTEAFF. The CDR3 DNA sequence: TGTGCCAGCAGTTACTCGAGTGGGATGAGCACTGAAGCTTTCTTT.

The sample holds many counts of this clonotype. The chain carries TRBV3-1 and TRBJ1-4; D is unclear. Germline-derived CDR1 and CDR2 are LGHDT and YNNKEL (reference sequence). The CDR3 covers 14 residues. Trimming stripped 3 bases from V and 3 bases from J, with 8 bases between. The CDR3, as DNA: TGTGCCAGCAGCCAGAGAGGGTCTAATGAAAAACTGTTTTTT. Amino acids: CASSQRGSNEKLFF.

This clonotype came up a few times. The rearrangement uses TRBV20-1 and TRBJ2-1; 10 bases are shared with TRBD1. The germline V gene has CDR1 DFQATT and CDR2 SNEGSKA (reference sequence). The length of the CDR3 is 15 residues. J lost 6 bases, V lost 6 bases, and 11 bases had no gene match. The CDR3 DNA sequence: TGCAGTGCCCACGAAGGGGGACAGGGGATCAATGAGCAGTTCTTC. Its translation: CSAHEGGQGINEQFF.

V usage is TRBV14 and J usage is TRBJ1-2; D is unresolved. The CDR3 extends over 13 amino acids. CDR1 SGHDN and CDR2 FVKESK come from the germline V gene. V lost 1 base to trimming and J lost 8 bases, with 11 bases between them. The CDR3 DNA sequence: TGTGCCAGCAGCCAAGTGCGGGGTTGGGGCTACACCTTC. This translates into CASSQVRGWGYTF. The variable domain in full, with the rest retrieved from reference TRBV14 and TRBJ1-2, is EAGVTQFPSHSVIEKGQTVTLRCDPISGHDNLYWYRRVMGKEIKFLLHFVKESKQDESGMPNNRFLAERTGGTYSTLKVQPAELEDSGVYFCASSQVRGWGYTFGSGTRLTVV.

This clonotype showed up just a few times. The chain has TRBV7-3 and TRBJ1-1; D is undetermined. CDR1 and CDR2 (germline): SGHTA, FQGTGA. The CDR3 has 13 amino acids. Deletions cut 8 bases from V and 0 bases from J, with 10 bases between. DNA of the CDR3: TGTGCCAGCGCGACGGAGATGAACACTGAAGCTTTCTTT. It yields the protein CASATEMNTEAFF. Full variable domain (outside the CDR3, taken from reference TRBV7-3 and TRBJ1-1): GAGVSQTPSNKVTEKGKYVELRCDPISGHTALYWYRQSLGQGPEFLIYFQGTGAADDSGLPNDRFFAVRPEGSVSTLKIQRTERGDSAVYLCASATEMNTEAFFGQGTRLTVV.

This clonotype was counted only a few times. The chain joins TRBV15 to TRBJ2-2; D call uncertain. The CDR3 totals 14 residues. Germline assignment: CDR1 LNHNV and CDR2 YYDKDF (reference sequence). Trimming stripped 2 bases from V and 1 base from J, with 5 bases between. DNA of the CDR3: TGTGCCACCAGCAGATATTTGAACACCGGGGAGCTGTTTTTT. This gives the protein CATSRYLNTGELFF.

In its sample, this clonotype was seen a few times. This sequence joins TRBV7-6 and TRBJ2-1; 9 positions agree with TRBD2. In germline, CDR1 is SGHVS, CDR2 FNYEAQ. With 0 bases clipped from V and 3 bases from J, the junction kept 6 bases outside the gene matches. The CDR3 is 17 amino acids. CDR3 sequence: CASSLATAGGDYNEQFF. The DNA of the CDR3 is TGTGCCAGCAGCTTAGCGACGGCGGGGGGGGACTACAATGAGCAGTTCTTC.

This clonotype was counted a few times. CDR3 sequence reads: CASTVGTYNEQFF. The CDR3 DNA follows: TGTGCCAGCACTGTCGGGACTTACAATGAGCAGTTCTTC. V is TRBV12-3 or TRBV12-4 and J is TRBJ2-1, with D perhaps matching TRBD2 (6 bases). The V end lost 7 bases, the J end lost 4 bases, and 11 bases lay between the germline ends. This CDR3 is built from 13 residues.

This clonotype was seen a handful of times. The chain recombines TRBV11-3 with TRBJ2-1, with D perhaps TRBD1 (6 bases). CDR3 size: 13 residues. The V gene's germline CDR1 is SGHNT and CDR2 YENEEA. V lost 3 bases and J lost 10, with 13 bases in between. The CDR3 protein is CASSLDSLEEQFF. The CDR3, as DNA: TGTGCCAGCAGCTTGGACAGCCTAGAGGAGCAGTTCTTC.

This clonotype turned up a few times. The chain recombines TRBV4-1 with TRBJ1-6; no clear D gene. V gave up 1 base and J gave up 0 bases, with 7 bases separating them. The germline V gene encodes CDR1 MGHRA and CDR2 YSYEKL. This CDR3 spans 16 amino acids. CDR3 sequence reads: CASSQGPSSYNSPLHF. The CDR3 nucleotides are TGCGCCAGCAGCCAAGGCCCGAGCTCCTATAATTCACCCCTCCACTTT.

This clonotype was observed a handful of times. The gene calls are TRBV5-1 and TRBJ2-1, with D perhaps TRBD1 (7 bases). Germline lookup yields CDR1 SGHRS and CDR2 YFSETQ. The V and J ends lost 0 bases and 0 bases respectively, with 16 bases between them. The CDR3 consists of 18 residues. The CDR3 DNA follows: TGCGCCAGCAGCTTGGAGTGGCCAGGGGGGTACTCCTACAATGAGCAGTTCTTC. Translating it yields CASSLEWPGGYSYNEQFF.

This chain connects TRBV5-1 to TRBJ2-7, with 8 positions matching TRBD1. Trimming at V came to 0 bases and at J to 7 bases, leaving 9 bases not matched to a gene. The germline V gene has CDR1 SGHRS and CDR2 YFSETQ. There are 15 residues in the CDR3. The CDR3 coding sequence is TGCGCCAGCAGCTTGGCCGGACAGGGCTCTGAGGAGCAGTACTTC. This codes for CASSLAGQGSEEQYF.

The rearrangement links TRBV20-1 to TRBJ2-2; D tentatively fits TRBD1 or TRBD2 (5 bases each). CDR3 size: 13 residues. The V end lost 3 bases, the J end lost 5 bases, and 10 bases lay between the germline ends. Germline V lookup: CDR1 DFQATT, CDR2 SNEGSKA (reference sequence). In DNA form, the CDR3 reads TGCAGTGCTAGTCGTTGGGGGACCGGGGAGCTGTTTTTT. Protein: CSASRWGTGELFF.

This clonotype was counted between two and nine times. CDR3 region: CASSLQGNYPSEQFF. In nucleotides, the CDR3 is TGTGCCAGCAGTTTACAGGGGAACTATCCTAGTGAGCAGTTCTTC. The genes are TRBV12-3 or TRBV12-4 and TRBJ2-1; possibly TRBD1 for D (6 bases). There are 15 residues in the CDR3. V gave up 2 bases and J gave up 9 bases, with 17 bases separating them.

This clonotype was observed a handful of times. The chain joins TRBV3-1 to TRBJ2-1, with TRBD2 matching over 13 bases. This CDR3 has 17 amino acids. V dropped 4 bases and J dropped 10; count of bases not matched to a gene: 13. Germline V lookup: CDR1 LGHDT, CDR2 YNNKEL (reference sequence). Here the CDR3 reads CASSPTSGGALGSEQFF. The DNA for the CDR3 is TGTGCCAGCAGCCCTACTAGCGGGGGGGCGTTGGGGAGCGAGCAGTTCTTC.

This clonotype was observed a handful of times. This sequence joins TRBV5-1 and TRBJ1-2; no firm D call. V gave up 0 bases and J gave up 0 bases, with 12 bases separating them. The CDR3 loop spans 16 amino acids. Germline lookup yields CDR1 SGHRS and CDR2 YFSETQ. The DNA of the CDR3 is TGCGCCAGCAGCTTGGCCCCCGGGATAGCTAACTATGGCTACACCTTC. Protein product: CASSLAPGIANYGYTF.

DNA for the CDR3: TGTGCCAGCAACCGGAACGGGGGTACCGGGGAGCTGTTTTTT. It codes for CASNRNGGTGELFF. The rearrangement uses TRBV12-3 or TRBV12-4 and TRBJ2-2; D may be TRBD2 (6 bases). Trimming took 7 bases from V and 5 from J, leaving 14 bases between them. The CDR3 runs to 14 residues.

This chain links TRBV2 with TRBJ1-6; D unresolved. Germline V gene sequence: CDR1 SNHLY, CDR2 FYNNEI. Trimming shortened V by 7 bases and J by 14 bases, and 12 bases separated the two germline ends. The length of the CDR3 is 11 residues. The CDR3, as DNA: TGTGCCAGCAAAGCGGGAGGAGCCCTCCACTTT. Translating it yields CASKAGGALHF.

Many counts were recorded for this clonotype. The rearrangement links TRBV11-2 to TRBJ2-2; TRBD1 aligns across 10 bases. The CDR3 loop spans 15 amino acids. With V trimmed by 5 bases and J by 5 bases, 5 bases remained unmatched. Germline V CDR1 and CDR2: SGHAT, FQNNGV. CDR3 region: CASSPRTGGTGELFF. The CDR3 DNA follows: TGTGCCAGCAGCCCCCGGACAGGGGGAACCGGGGAGCTGTTTTTT.

The table lists this clonotype with many counts. The rearrangement uses TRBV7-8 and TRBJ2-1; tentatively, D is TRBD2 (6 bases). In germline, CDR1 is SGHVS, CDR2 FQNEAQ. The V end was cut by 4 bases, the J end by 1 base, with 14 bases between. CDR3 size: 16 residues. CDR3 sequence (DNA): TGTGCCAGCAGCTCCCATAGCGGCGCGTCCTACAATGAGCAGTTCTTC. Its protein product is CASSSHSGASYNEQFF.

Ten or more counts support this clonotype. The V call is TRBV12-3 or TRBV12-4, the J call TRBJ2-1, with D perhaps matching TRBD1 (6 bases). V was trimmed by 3 bases and J by 9 bases, leaving 15 bases between them. CDR3 length: 14 residues. CDR3 region: CASSFSGTNAEQFF. In DNA form, the CDR3 reads TGTGCCAGCAGTTTTTCCGGGACAAACGCTGAGCAGTTCTTC.

This clonotype was counted only a few times. The chain has TRBV20-1 and TRBJ2-7, with 11 bases lining up with TRBD2. The CDR3 totals 15 residues. Germline CDR1 is DFQATT and CDR2 is SNEGSKA (reference sequence). With V trimmed by 6 bases and J by 4 bases, 11 bases remained unmatched. The CDR3 here is CSAPRGGTSGYEQYF. DNA of the CDR3: TGCAGTGCCCCCAGGGGTGGGACTAGCGGATACGAGCAGTACTTC.

The chain employs TRBV7-9 and TRBJ1-2; D unclear. Looked up from germline, CDR1 is SEHNR and CDR2 is FQNEAQ (reference sequence). V was trimmed by 5 bases and J by 6 bases, leaving 10 bases between them. CDR3 length equals 12 residues. This chain's CDR3 is CASSAGSNGYTF. Written as DNA, the CDR3 is TGTGCCAGCAGCGCGGGGTCAAATGGCTACACCTTC.